This T cell receptor beta chain emerged from a study of blood T cell repertoires in COVID-19 (dated by TCRdb to 2018 to 2021). Concerning the study at large: Samples covering the acute and convalescent phases of COVID-19 were provided by collaborators in the United States, Italy and Spain. The prospective study material was composed of cDNA or gDNA derived from T cells, B-cell-depleted T cells, or PBMCs. Samples were obtained from the ongoing ImmuneRACE study (first 160 participants) and from 950 to 1,500 subjects provided by 6 global collaborators. The repertoires were released in a freely available public database meant as a resource for research on the immune response to SARS-CoV-2. Deeply sampled blood TCRbeta repertoires from subjects exposed to, actively infected with, or recovered from COVID-19 were included in the dataset. Nearly every sample came with metadata listing a de-identified subject ID, COVID-19 status, age in years and sex. HLA class I and class II types, where available, came from metadata supplied by the sample provider rather than from assay-based typing. The research as a whole found: The quantity of clinical and demographic metadata differed by source and by participant and was supplied without curation.

Comment on this clone: Its cognate antigen has yet to be identified. No qualities accompany the bases; no much larger clone lies one base away.

TCRbeta CDR3 regions were amplified from genomic DNA by means of the immunoSEQ Assay, a bias-controlled multiplex PCR. For the original study's pipeline: The number of nucleated cells in each sample was estimated by amplification of reference gene primers within the assay. To quantify the absolute abundance of each unique TCRbeta CDR3 rearrangement, sequence reads were collapsed and filtered. For each sample, productive Simpson clonality was calculated as the square root of Simpson's diversity index over productive rearrangements. The source is immuneACCESS, and TCRdb retained only in-frame sequences with V and J called. Part of the clones is not carried over; for the studies checked, unresolved V genes explain less than half of this, and the remainder is unexplained. The DNA gave D and trimming, while V, J and clone size come from that table. The table for this sample lists 200,000 to 250,000 clones; around 83% of them were counted only once. The ten largest clones add up to around 8% of the sample.

At the junction V is shortened by 1 base and J by 7 bases, with 16 bases in between. The CDR3, cysteine through phenylalanine, is 15 amino acids long. The entry retains the CDR3 DNA only, 45 bases that are in frame from base 1. Taken from the germline V gene, the CDR1 and CDR2 loops are SNHLY and FYNNEI. In Seattle, one collaborating source enrolled patients while the infection was active and tracked those patients longitudinally over the course of disease. Each collaborating institution followed its own protocols to collect whole blood in K2EDTA tubes. Collaborator samples were shipped for TCRbeta analysis as frozen whole blood, isolated PBMCs, or DNA extracted from either sample type.

The specimen sequenced was peripheral blood. Recombination connected TRBV2 to TRBJ1-2; the D gene is perhaps TRBD1, on 6 matching bases. The receptor comes from a woman of 80 years or more with COVID-19, enrolled during active disease. Here is the DNA: TGTGCCAGCAGTGAAGAGGCAGGGGTAATGGGTGGCTACACCTTC. Translated, it reads CASSEEAGVMGGYTF.